The rows below give T cell receptor beta chains drawn from one sample of a study of read filtering for tumor transcriptome and immune sequencing. In TCRdb, the reads were re-called with MiXCR into one record per CDR3 protein. The table has more than 55,000 distinct CDR3 sequences, roughly 19% seen once; the top ten hold roughly a tenth. Sequenced input: a population of CD138-negative cells sorted from bone marrow. The receptors shown here come from a donor at least 40 years old with multiple myeloma. The CDR3 runs from the conserved cysteine through the conserved F or W. The D gene is left open where the match is weak.

V	D	J	CDR3
TRBV5-1	NA	TRBJ2-2	CASSPSLAGELFF
TRBV27	TRBD2	TRBJ2-1	CASSLAGGPSFF
TRBV4-1	TRBD1	TRBJ1-1	CASSKTGRLNTEAFF
TRBV6-2/TRBV6-3	NA	TRBJ2-5	CASSYGKPETQYF
TRBV5-1	NA	TRBJ1-6	CASSLGGNNSPLHF
TRBV7-9	NA	TRBJ2-3	CASIPVRGGDTQYF
TRBV12-3/TRBV12-4	NA	TRBJ2-2	CASSPTGNANTGELFF
TRBV5-1	NA	TRBJ1-6	CASSLGWTDSPLHF
TRBV6-2/TRBV6-3	TRBD2	TRBJ2-5	CASTTSGQETQYF
TRBV20-1	NA	TRBJ1-2	CSARVTSNYGYTF
TRBV7-2	NA	TRBJ2-7	CASSLVGWMVSYEQYF
TRBV5-4	NA	TRBJ2-5	CASSLEGRKTQETQYF
TRBV3-1	TRBD2	TRBJ2-3	CASSQDWASGGIKDTQYF
TRBV7-2	NA	TRBJ1-2	CASSLGVTSNYGYTF
TRBV15	NA	TRBJ2-3	CATSRDGAARGDTQYF
TRBV24-1	NA	TRBJ2-3	CATSDRTTVDTQYF
TRBV5-6	NA	TRBJ2-5	CASSGRETQYF
TRBV7-9	NA	TRBJ2-6	CASSLGIGANVLTF
TRBV20-1	TRBD2	TRBJ2-5	CSAQTSGSWETQYF
TRBV3-1	NA	TRBJ1-5	CDSSRQQGSQPQHF
TRBV5-4	NA	TRBJ2-1	CASSQEVRKINSQFF
TRBV20-1	TRBD2	TRBJ2-1	CSASRRGGWNEQFF
TRBV20-1	TRBD1	TRBJ2-3	CSHDRAADTQYF
TRBV6-1	NA	TRBJ1-4	CASSEGLRGEKLFF
TRBV6-6	NA	TRBJ2-5	CANSPGAQPNGAQYF
TRBV3-1	NA	TRBJ2-1	CASSQDQRGQYNEQFF
TRBV28	TRBD1	TRBJ1-5	CASSFDRGFQPQHF
TRBV7-6	NA	TRBJ2-7	CAGSLAAGGTYEQYF
TRBV7-6	TRBD1	TRBJ2-5	CASSRTGVQETQYF
TRBV29-1	NA	TRBJ1-1	CSVEYTEAFF
TRBV19	NA	TRBJ2-1	CASSYSFDEQFF
TRBV7-9	NA	TRBJ2-3	CASSLPSSTDTQYF
TRBV20-1	NA	TRBJ1-1	CSAREGAKNTEAFF
TRBV30	NA	TRBJ2-7	CAWSVAGNAYEQYF
TRBV6-1	NA	TRBJ1-5	CASSDLGAAQPQHF
TRBV25-1	NA	TRBJ1-2	CASSEPGQKGYTF
TRBV6-5	TRBD1	TRBJ1-2	CASSLSRTGGFYGYTF
TRBV28	NA	TRBJ2-7	CASSLRTDEQYF
TRBV7-2	NA	TRBJ2-1	CASSSLRANEQFF
TRBV7-6	NA	TRBJ2-3	CASSLYAGTTDTQYF
TRBV7-2	NA	TRBJ2-7	CASSLGGATYEQYF
TRBV5-1	NA	TRBJ1-1	CASSEPRRETEAFF
TRBV5-1	NA	TRBJ2-3	CASSSRQGTDTQYF
TRBV5-1	TRBD1	TRBJ1-1	CASSAGQGWTEAFF
TRBV20-1	TRBD1	TRBJ2-1	CSATGTGGEQFF
TRBV6-1	NA	TRBJ2-7	CASSEGDQQYF
TRBV12-3/TRBV12-4	NA	TRBJ1-2	CASSPLGGSGYTF
TRBV4-2	NA	TRBJ2-3	CASSQDSMGTQYF
TRBV28	NA	TRBJ2-1	CASKGTTASNEQLF
TRBV14	NA	TRBJ2-5	CASSLASVPGTQYF
TRBV29-1	TRBD2	TRBJ2-1	CSVDGGRASYNEQFF
TRBV29-1	NA	TRBJ2-2	CSVEATNTGELFF
TRBV29-1	NA	TRBJ2-1	CGVEVTASFANEQFF
TRBV28	NA	TRBJ1-1	CASSLPNTEAFF
TRBV7-2	NA	TRBJ2-7	CASSPRGGGGGYEQYF
TRBV7-9	NA	TRBJ2-3	CASSLRAPPSDTQYF
TRBV11-2	TRBD2	TRBJ2-3	CASSPPAGGPDTQYF
TRBV20-1	TRBD2	TRBJ2-7	CSARLGTSTQQYF
TRBV29-1	NA	TRBJ1-4	CSVGHNNEKLFF